The 17 T cell receptor beta chains given below trace back to one sample, sequenced in a study of T cell responses to AZD1222 COVID-19 vaccine. Sequencing was performed with immunoSEQ multiplex PCR; in TCRdb, only in-frame clones are kept and a portion is missing. The sample holds roughly 200,000 clones, 94% seen once. Sample: peripheral blood, taken 28 days after the second dose of the MenACWY control vaccine. Receptors were obtained from an adult who received the MenACWY meningococcal vaccine as a control.

The chain combines TRBV18 with TRBJ2-7; TRBD2 agrees at 8 bases. V lost 3 bases and J lost 1; bases outside the gene matches: 2. The CDR3 length is 14 residues. Germline V gene sequence: CDR1 KGHSH, CDR2 LQKENI. As DNA, the CDR3 is TGTGCCAGCTCACCCCGGGAGGGGTCCTACGAGCAGTACTTC. It specifies CASSPREGSYEQYF.

V usage is TRBV30 and J usage is TRBJ2-2; maybe TRBD2 (6 bases). Trimming stripped 3 bases from V and 5 bases from J, with 16 bases between. The CDR3 extends over 15 amino acids. The germline V gene has CDR1 GTSNPN and CDR2 SVGIG (reference sequence). The CDR3 spells CAWRGANGGTGELFF. CDR3 DNA sequence: TGTGCCTGGAGGGGAGCGAACGGGGGAACCGGGGAGCTGTTTTTT.

The chain employs TRBV29-1 and TRBJ1-2; possibly TRBD1 for D (6 bases). The ends were cut back, 3 bases at V and 2 bases at J, with 13 bases in the middle. The CDR3 extends over 14 amino acids. CDR1 and CDR2 (germline): SQVTM, ANQGSEA. The CDR3 DNA reads as TGCAGCGTTGACACGGGGGGCCTGAACTATGGCTACACCTTC. Translated: CSVDTGGLNYGYTF.

The chain combines TRBV3-1 (or the pseudogene TRBV3-2) with TRBJ2-7; 14 bases align to TRBD2. Germline V lookup: CDR1 LGHDT, CDR2 YNNKEL (reference sequence). The V and J ends lost 4 bases and 6 bases, in that order; junction bases with no gene match: 5. The CDR3 is 15 amino acids. CDR3 residues: CASSRGLAGVPEQYF. The CDR3 bases are TGTGCCAGCAGCCGGGGACTAGCGGGAGTCCCCGAGCAGTACTTC.

The rearrangement uses TRBV9 and TRBJ1-6; no clear D. The CDR3 length is 13 residues. Trimming pared 0 bases from V and 9 bases from J, leaving 7 bases between. Germline CDR1 reads SGDLS; CDR2 reads YYNGEE. CDR3 DNA sequence: TGTGCCAGCAGCGTAGAGGTGGGTTCACCCCTCCACTTT. This codes for CASSVEVGSPLHF.

The chain joins TRBV27 to TRBJ2-7; 7 bases map to TRBD1. CDR1 MNHEY and CDR2 SMNVEV come from the germline V gene (reference sequence). V was clipped by 5 bases and J by 8 bases; unmatched bases: 9. The CDR3 is 13 residues long. The CDR3 here is CASSEQGSTKQYF. CDR3 nucleotide sequence: TGTGCCAGCAGTGAACAGGGGTCCACGAAGCAGTACTTC.

The chain is built from TRBV6-5 and TRBJ2-7, with D possibly matching TRBD1 (6 bases). Trimming cost V 4 bases and J 7 bases, with 17 bases left between them. Germline lookup yields CDR1 MNHEY and CDR2 SVGAGI. The CDR3 sequence is 14 residues long. CDR3 bases: TGTGCCAGCAGTTCGGGTCCTCAGGGGTGGGAGCAGTACTTC. It specifies CASSSGPQGWEQYF.

This clone appeared a few times. The J gene is TRBJ2-7, the V gene TRBV14; no clear D. Germline V gene sequence: CDR1 SGHDN, CDR2 FVKESK. Trimming pared 3 bases from V and 2 bases from J, leaving 2 bases between. This CDR3 comprises 11 residues. The CDR3 here is CASSHAYEQYF. CDR3 sequence (DNA): TGTGCCAGCAGCCATGCCTACGAGCAGTACTTC.

The chain is built from TRBV3-1 (or the pseudogene TRBV3-2) and TRBJ2-5; 7 nucleotides agree with TRBD2. The CDR3 has 15 residues. Germline CDR1 LGHDT, CDR2 YNNKEL (reference sequence). The V and J ends lost 1 base and 2 bases, in that order; junction bases with no gene match: 4. Written as DNA, the CDR3 is TGTGCCAGCAGCCAAGGGGCGGGAGATCAAGAGACCCAGTACTTC. This sequence encodes CASSQGAGDQETQYF.

The chain carries TRBV7-3 and TRBJ1-1, with D hard to call. In germline, CDR1 is SGHTA, CDR2 FQGTGA. This CDR3 has 14 amino acids. The V end lost 3 bases, the J end lost 5 bases, and 13 bases lay between the germline ends. The chain's CDR3 is CASSLAGPGTEAFF. The CDR3 nucleotides read TGTGCCAGCAGCTTGGCCGGACCCGGGACTGAAGCTTTCTTT.

This clone was detected once. As DNA, the CDR3 is TGTGCCAGAGACCGGGCCCTCAATCAGCCCCAGCATTTT. It specifies CARDRALNQPQHF. The chain combines TRBV13 with TRBJ1-5; D is unclear. The CDR3 length is 13 residues. Germline assignment: CDR1 PRHDT and CDR2 FYEKMQ (reference sequence). The V and J ends lost 9 bases and 3 bases respectively, with 12 bases between them.

The gene calls are TRBV20-1 and TRBJ1-2; D gene unclear. CDR1 DFQATT and CDR2 SNEGSKA come from the germline V gene (reference sequence). CDR3 length: 11 amino acids. The CDR3 DNA sequence: TGCAGCCTACGGAAGGACGGCGGCTACACCTTC. Amino acids: CSLRKDGGYTF.

The chain joins TRBV5-1 to TRBJ2-7, with TRBD1 as a possible D gene (5 bases). The ends were cut back, 3 bases at V and 0 bases at J, with 10 bases in the middle. The CDR3 has 14 residues. Germline V gene sequence: CDR1 SGHRS, CDR2 YFSETQ. CDR3 sequence reads: CASSSGWTSYEQYF. The CDR3 DNA is TGCGCCAGCAGCTCAGGGTGGACCTCCTACGAGCAGTACTTC.

The chain is built from TRBV7-2 and TRBJ2-3; 8 nucleotides match TRBD2. V lost 1 base to trimming and J lost 12 bases; unmatched junction nucleotides: 18. Germline CDR1 and CDR2: SGHTA and FQGNSA. This CDR3 comprises 17 residues. CDR3 in DNA: TGTGCCAGCAGCTTAGTGGGTAGCGGGGACGAGGTTAGGGGACAGTATTTT. Its protein is CASSLVGSGDEVRGQYF.

The rearrangement links TRBV12-3 or TRBV12-4 to TRBJ1-2, with a weak D call TRBD1 (6 bases). This CDR3 has 13 residues. Trimming pared 5 bases from V and 7 bases from J, leaving 14 bases between. CDR3 residues: CASSERGLSGYTF. As DNA, the CDR3 is TGTGCCAGCAGTGAGAGGGGGTTATCTGGCTACACCTTC.

This chain uses TRBV19 with TRBJ2-1, with D possibly being TRBD1 (5 bases). From germline, CDR1 is LNHDA and CDR2 SQIVND (reference sequence). This CDR3 is built from 14 residues. Trimming took 3 bases from V and 9 from J, leaving 15 bases between them. Here the CDR3 reads CASSIVQGTVEQFF. CDR3 bases: TGTGCCAGTAGTATTGTTCAGGGAACGGTTGAGCAGTTCTTC.

CDR3 sequence: CASTDLTALSGNTIYF. The CDR3, as DNA: TGTGCCAGTACGGACCTCACTGCCCTCTCTGGAAACACCATATATTTT. The rearrangement uses TRBV19 and TRBJ1-3, with no clear D. Per germline, CDR1 LNHDA and CDR2 SQIVND (reference sequence). CDR3 length: 16 residues. Trimming left V 7 bases short and J 0 bases short, with 16 bases between.